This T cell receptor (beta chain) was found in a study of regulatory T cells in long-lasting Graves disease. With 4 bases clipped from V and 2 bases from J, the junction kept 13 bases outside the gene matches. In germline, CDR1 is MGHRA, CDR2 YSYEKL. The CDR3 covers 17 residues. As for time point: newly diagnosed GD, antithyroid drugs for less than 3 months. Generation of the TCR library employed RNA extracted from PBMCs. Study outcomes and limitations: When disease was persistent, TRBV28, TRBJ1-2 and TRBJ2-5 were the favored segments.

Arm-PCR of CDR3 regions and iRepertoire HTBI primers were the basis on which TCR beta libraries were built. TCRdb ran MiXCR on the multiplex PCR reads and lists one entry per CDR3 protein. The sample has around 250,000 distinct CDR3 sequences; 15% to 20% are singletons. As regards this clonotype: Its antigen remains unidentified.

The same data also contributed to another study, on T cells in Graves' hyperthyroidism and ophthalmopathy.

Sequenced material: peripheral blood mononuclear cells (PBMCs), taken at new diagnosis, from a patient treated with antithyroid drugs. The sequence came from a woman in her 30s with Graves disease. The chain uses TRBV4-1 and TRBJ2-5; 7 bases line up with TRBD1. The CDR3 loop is CASSPDRVGVYQETQYF. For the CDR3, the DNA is TGCGCCAGCAGCCCCGACAGGGTAGGAGTGTATCAAGAGACCCAGTACTTC.